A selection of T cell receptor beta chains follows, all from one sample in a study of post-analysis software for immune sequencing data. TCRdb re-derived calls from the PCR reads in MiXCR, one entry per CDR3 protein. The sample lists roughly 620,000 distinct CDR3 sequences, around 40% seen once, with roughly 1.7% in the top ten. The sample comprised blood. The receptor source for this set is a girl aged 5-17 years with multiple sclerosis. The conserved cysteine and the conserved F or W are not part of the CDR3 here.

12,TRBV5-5,ASSLAAGPYEQY
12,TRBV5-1,ASSLANGHNEQY
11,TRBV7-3,ASSWGGADTQY
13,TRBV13,ASSRVPDSKRPQY
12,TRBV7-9,ASSLLGPNYGYT
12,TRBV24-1,ATSGPTSADTQY
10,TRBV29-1,SVAQLASEQF
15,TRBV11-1,ASSARTAGVGTDTQY
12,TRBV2,ASTSGTGTSPLH
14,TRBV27,ASSQYRTGVGETQY
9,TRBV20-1,SAYRGYEQY
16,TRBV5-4,ASSLGGARGGGTDTQY
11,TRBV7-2,ASRNSGTHEQY
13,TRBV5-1,ASSFTSGNSYEQY
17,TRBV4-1,ASSPPLAGGLPSANTQY
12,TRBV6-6,ASSYVGQYNEQF
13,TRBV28,ASSFGFSSNQPQH
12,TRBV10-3,AISELQGGWIQY
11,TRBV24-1,ATSDLRENIQY
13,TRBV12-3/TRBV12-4,ASRPPGQGFNEQF
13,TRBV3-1,ASSQVGDVTGELF
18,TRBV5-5,ASSLSVTRRYSSGANVLT
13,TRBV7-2,ASSSRQGARYEQY
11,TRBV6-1,ASSLLIRDTQY
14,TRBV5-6,ASSQPGLAEKYEQY
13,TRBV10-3,AISESTLTIYEQY
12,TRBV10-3,AIRDRATNYGYT
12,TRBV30,AWSRIATDYGYT
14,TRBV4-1,ASSQVGGQERYEQY
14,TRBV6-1,ASSPFGGDSSYEQY
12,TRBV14,ASSRLRDAYEQY
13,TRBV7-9,AGRAGETANTEAF
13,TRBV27,ASNDPGPANTEAF
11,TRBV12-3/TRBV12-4,ASTTRLADTQY
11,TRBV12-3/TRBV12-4,ASSFLANYGYT
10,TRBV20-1,SARDRGDTQY
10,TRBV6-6,ASTTRGNEQF
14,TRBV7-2,ASSLSYRGGTDTQY
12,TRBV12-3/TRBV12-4,ASSFDRGPDTQY
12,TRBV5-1,ASSPSGPRETQY
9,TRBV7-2,ASSPLETQY
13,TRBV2,ASSEWTGDGKEQY
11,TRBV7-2,ASSLVAGNEQY
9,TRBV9,ASSPGGSKF
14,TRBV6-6,ASTNSWGGGRDTQY
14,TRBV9,ASSVLGRSSYNEQF
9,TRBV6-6,ASSYFDEQY
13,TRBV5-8,ASSLWDRVEETQY
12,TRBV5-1,ASSPTSGTYEQY
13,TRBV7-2,ASSLPSGGRDEQF
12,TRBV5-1,ASSPYDRVNGYT
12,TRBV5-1,ASSRDGSSYEQY
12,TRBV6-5,ASSFSPGNEKLF